This T cell receptor (beta chain) was sequenced during a study of Tregs in tolerant kidney transplant recipients. The V end lost 0 bases, the J end lost 4 bases, and 17 bases lay between the germline ends. The CDR3 length is 16 residues. The germline V gene has CDR1 DFQATT and CDR2 SNEGSKA (reference sequence). About this clone: The target antigen is unknown. The CDR3 end lies 3 residues beyond the end of the read and is filled in from the germline J gene.

The assay was immunoSEQ multiplex PCR, and TCRdb's table has in-frame clones only and misses some. Recorded for this sample: 50,000 to 65,000 clones. Study-level results: Tregs expanded with activated donor B cells seemed most donor-specific.

This TCR was recovered from a human donor who received a combined kidney and bone marrow transplant. This sequence joins TRBV20-1 and TRBJ2-3; perhaps TRBD1 as D (6 bases). Sequencing was performed on CD4+ T cells from blood, taken before the transplant. CDR3 amino acids: CSAREQGPLRADTQYF. CDR3 DNA, as far as it was read: TGCAGTGCTAGAGAACAGGGCCCCTTAAGGGCAGATACG.